The source of this T cell receptor (beta chain) is a study of graft-versus-host responses after intestinal transplantation. Study at large: Each patient got anti-thymocyte globulin induction, then tacrolimus and steroids for around three years.

Profiling relied on immunoSEQ multiplex PCR, and the TCRdb table lists in-frame clones only, not all of them. Of some 5,000 clones listed, around 74% are singletons. Lymphocytes from graft epithelium and lamina propria were isolated. Study-wide findings and caveats: The authors found GvH clones in recipient marrow, some appearing first in ileum or blood. High graft-versus-host to host-versus-graft clonal ratios were seen in allografts of patients with graft-donor T cell macrochimerism.

CDR1 is SEHNR and CDR2 is FQNEAQ in the germline V gene (reference sequence). This CDR3 region has 15 residues. Deletions cut 3 bases from V and 0 bases from J, with 8 bases between. This clone is categorized as large. Its antigen is unknown. This receptor was taken from a human patient who received an intestinal transplant, so some T cells may come from the graft donor. This material consisted of ileum tissue, taken less than 240 days after intestinal transplant. The chain carries TRBV7-9 and TRBJ1-4; tentative D call: TRBD1 (5 bases). CDR3 DNA: TGTGCCAGCAGCTTGACAGATGCAACTAATGAAAAACTGTTTTTT. Residues: CASSLTDATNEKLFF. Full variable domain (missing parts from reference TRBV7-9 and TRBJ1-4): DTGVSQNPRHKITKRGQNVTFRCDPISEHNRLYWYRQTLGQGPEFLTYFQNEAQLEKSRLLSDRFSAERPKGSFSTLEIQRTEQGDSAMYLCASSLTDATNEKLFFGSGTQLSVL.